This record looks at one TCR beta chain sequence and its context. Its antigen remains unknown. This specimen comes from a study of vaccination effects on CD4 cells after COVID-19. Study-level information: Sequencing followed a ViraFEST assay step that expanded antigen-specific CD4+ T cells with viral peptide pools.

The authors isolated CD4+ T cells after around nine days of culture. This table comes from immunoSEQ multiplex PCR, and its TCRdb copy is limited to in-frame clones, with some not included. Of about 50,000 clones listed, around 80% are singletons. V lost 6 bases, J lost 0 bases, and 16 bases lay in between. The CDR3 has 16 residues. Germline lookup yields CDR1 SGHTA and CDR2 FQGTGA. This chain links TRBV7-3 with TRBJ2-3; tentatively, D is TRBD2 (5 bases). The sequence came from a human donor who received a COVID-19 vaccine. The specimen comprised CD4+ T cells from PBMCs cultured without peptide, sampled before COVID-19 vaccination. CDR3 amino acids: CASRPLIGESTDTQYF. In nucleotides, the CDR3 is TGTGCCAGCAGGCCACTAATCGGGGAGAGCACAGATACGCAGTATTTT.